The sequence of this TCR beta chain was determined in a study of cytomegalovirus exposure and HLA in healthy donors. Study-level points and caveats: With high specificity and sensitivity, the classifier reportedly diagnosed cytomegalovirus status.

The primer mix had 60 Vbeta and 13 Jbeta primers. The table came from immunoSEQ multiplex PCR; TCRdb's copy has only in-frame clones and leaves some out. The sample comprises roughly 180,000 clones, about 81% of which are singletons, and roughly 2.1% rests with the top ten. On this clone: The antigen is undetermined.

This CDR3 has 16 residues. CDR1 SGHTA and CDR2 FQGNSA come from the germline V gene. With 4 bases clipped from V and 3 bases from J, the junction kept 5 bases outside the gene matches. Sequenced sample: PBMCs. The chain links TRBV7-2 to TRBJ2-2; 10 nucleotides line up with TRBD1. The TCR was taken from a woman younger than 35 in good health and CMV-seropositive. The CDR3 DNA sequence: TGTGCCAGCAGCTGGATCGGACAGGGGGACACCGGGGAGCTGTTTTTT. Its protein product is CASSWIGQGDTGELFF.